These 13 T cell receptor beta chains share one sample of origin, sequenced in a study of T-cell reconstitution after alpha-beta-depleted transplantation in children. Unique molecular identifiers were used to barcode this TCRbeta library. TCRdb redid the calling of the PCR reads with MiXCR, one entry per CDR3 protein. The repertoire holds roughly 500,000 distinct CDR3 sequences, with around 17% as singletons. The material was PBMCs from the stem cell graft donor, obtained from the stem cell graft. The receptor source for this set is a human donor who donated a stem cell graft to a child with acute lymphoblastic leukemia.

This clonotype appeared a few times. This chain connects TRBV20-1 to TRBJ2-2, with D unresolved. V lost 1 base and J lost 6, with 12 bases in between. CDR3 length: 14 residues. The germline V gene has CDR1 DFQATT and CDR2 SNEGSKA (reference sequence). CDR3 bases: TGCAGTGCTAGAGCAGAGGTTAGGGCCGGGGAGCTGTTTTTT. Encoded protein: CSARAEVRAGELFF.

This clonotype was seen a handful of times. The rearrangement joins TRBV27 to TRBJ2-7; 8 nucleotides line up with TRBD2. Germline V gives CDR1 MNHEY, CDR2 SMNVEV (reference sequence). This CDR3 contains 13 residues. With 5 bases clipped from V and 6 bases from J, the junction kept 6 bases outside the gene matches. The CDR3 sequence is CASSHGLAFEQYF. CDR3 in DNA: TGTGCCAGCAGTCACGGACTAGCTTTCGAGCAGTACTTC.

The chain employs TRBV9 and TRBJ2-1; 13 nucleotides match TRBD2. Germline loops: CDR1 SGDLS, CDR2 YYNGEE. With 3 bases clipped from V and 8 bases from J, the junction kept 5 bases outside the gene matches. This CDR3 has 15 residues. The CDR3 reads CASSGTSGSFDEQFF. CDR3 bases: TGTGCCAGCAGCGGGACTAGCGGGAGCTTCGATGAGCAGTTCTTC.

This clonotype has more than one count but fewer than ten. The genes are TRBV12-5 and TRBJ2-2; maybe TRBD1 (5 bases). CDR1 LGHNT and CDR2 FRNRAP come from the germline V gene. V dropped 5 bases and J dropped 6 bases, with 10 bases sitting between them. CDR3 length equals 13 residues. In nucleotides, the CDR3 is TGTGCTAGTGGTCCAGACAGCGCCGGGGAGCTGTTTTTT. As protein: CASGPDSAGELFF.

This clonotype was recorded many times. The CDR3 is CAWSVGGNSGNTIYF. In DNA form, the CDR3 reads TGTGCCTGGAGTGTCGGAGGGAACAGTGGAAACACCATATATTTT. V usage is TRBV30 and J usage is TRBJ1-3; D unclear. The CDR3 has 15 amino acids. V gave up 0 bases and J gave up 3 bases, with 12 bases separating them. CDR1 and CDR2 from the germline V gene are GTSNPN and SVGIG (reference sequence).

V and J are TRBV19 and TRBJ2-1; 10 bases are shared with TRBD2. Germline V gene sequence: CDR1 LNHDA, CDR2 SQIVND (reference sequence). CDR3 size: 20 residues. The V gene end was trimmed by 2 bases and the J gene end by 2 bases; junction bases not matched to a gene: 15. CDR3 nucleotides: TGTGCCAGTAGTATATTTGCGGCTAGCGGGAGCTCGGGCCCCTACAATGAGCAGTTCTTC. It specifies CASSIFAASGSSGPYNEQFF.

The chain has TRBV29-1 and TRBJ2-2; 7 bases are shared with TRBD2. The CDR3 has 13 residues. Germline CDR1 reads SQVTM; CDR2 reads ANQGSEA. Written as DNA, the CDR3 is TGCATAGTATCGGGAGGAAACACCGGGGAGCTGTTTTTT. It encodes CIVSGGNTGELFF.

The V gene is TRBV10-3, the J gene TRBJ1-5, with D uncertain. The CDR3 consists of 13 residues. Per germline, CDR1 ENHRY and CDR2 SYGVKD. V was pared by 6 bases and J by 0 bases, with 6 bases between. This chain's CDR3 is CAIRPNSNQPQHF. The CDR3 coding sequence is TGTGCCATCAGGCCCAATAGCAATCAGCCCCAGCATTTT.

This chain connects TRBV18 to TRBJ1-6; a weak D match, TRBD1 (6 bases). Per the germline V gene, CDR1 is KGHSH and CDR2 is LQKENI. Trimming took 3 bases from V and 9 from J, leaving 18 bases between them. The CDR3 extends over 16 amino acids. This chain's CDR3 is CASSPLDSTGSSPLHF. The CDR3 region has the DNA TGTGCCAGCTCACCCTTGGACAGCACGGGGAGTTCACCCCTCCACTTT.

The chain is built from TRBV5-1 and TRBJ2-3; weak D call: TRBD1 (6 bases). Germline CDR1 is SGHRS and CDR2 is YFSETQ. The CDR3 is made up of 16 amino acids. The V and J ends lost 0 bases and 1 base respectively, with 12 bases between them. CDR3 region: CASSLAPWTGTDTQYF. In DNA form, the CDR3 reads TGCGCCAGCAGCTTGGCCCCTTGGACAGGCACAGATACGCAGTATTTT. Full variable domain (outside the CDR3, taken from reference TRBV5-1 and TRBJ2-3): KAGVTQTPRYLIKTRGQQVTLSCSPISGHRSVSWYQQTPGQGLQFLFEYFSETQRNKGNFPGRFSGRQFSNSRSEMNVSTLELGDSALYLCASSLAPWTGTDTQYFGPGTRLTVL.

This clonotype was recorded a few times. The chain carries TRBV7-2 and TRBJ2-1; D uncertain. The V end lost 7 bases, the J end lost 10 bases, and 17 bases lay between the germline ends. The germline CDR1 and CDR2 sequences are SGHTA and FQGNSA. This CDR3 is 13 amino acids long. The CDR3 loop reads CASTLHTPREQFF. CDR3 in DNA: TGTGCCAGCACCCTTCACACCCCCAGGGAGCAGTTCTTC. The entire variable domain, with the rest obtained from reference TRBV7-2 and TRBJ2-1, is as follows: GAGVSQSPSNKVTEKGKDVELRCDPISGHTALYWYRQSLGQGLEFLIYFQGNSAPDKSGLPSDRFSAERTGGSVSTLTIQRTQQEDSAVYLCASTLHTPREQFFGPGTRLTVL.

The chain combines TRBV19 with TRBJ1-2; D unclear. From germline, CDR1 is LNHDA and CDR2 SQIVND (reference sequence). The CDR3 is 11 residues long. V shed 10 bases and J shed 7 bases, with 13 bases lying between them. Here the CDR3 DNA reads TGTGCCACTAAAAGGGAGGCTGGCTACACCTTC. It is translated as CATKREAGYTF.

This clonotype was seen only a few times. This chain uses TRBV15 with TRBJ1-6; D gene uncertain. CDR1 LNHNV and CDR2 YYDKDF come from the germline V gene (reference sequence). The CDR3 covers 14 residues. The ends were cut back, 0 bases at V and 8 bases at J, with 8 bases in the middle. The DNA for the CDR3 is TGTGCCACCAGCAGAGATGCCCGGGATTCACCCCTCCACTTT. The encoded protein is CATSRDARDSPLHF.